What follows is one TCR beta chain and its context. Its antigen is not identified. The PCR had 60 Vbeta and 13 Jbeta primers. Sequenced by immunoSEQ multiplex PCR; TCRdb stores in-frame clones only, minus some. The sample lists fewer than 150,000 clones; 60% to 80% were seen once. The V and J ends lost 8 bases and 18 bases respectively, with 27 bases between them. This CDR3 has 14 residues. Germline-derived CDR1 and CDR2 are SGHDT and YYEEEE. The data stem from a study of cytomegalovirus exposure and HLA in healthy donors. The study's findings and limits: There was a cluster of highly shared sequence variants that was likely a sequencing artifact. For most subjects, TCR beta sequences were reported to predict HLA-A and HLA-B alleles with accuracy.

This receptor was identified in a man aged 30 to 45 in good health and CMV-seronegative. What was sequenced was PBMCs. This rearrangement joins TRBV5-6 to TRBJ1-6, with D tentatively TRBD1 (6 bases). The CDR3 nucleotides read TGTGCCAGTCATTCTTGGCAGGGGAAAAGTACCCCCCACTTT. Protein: CASHSWQGKSTPHF.